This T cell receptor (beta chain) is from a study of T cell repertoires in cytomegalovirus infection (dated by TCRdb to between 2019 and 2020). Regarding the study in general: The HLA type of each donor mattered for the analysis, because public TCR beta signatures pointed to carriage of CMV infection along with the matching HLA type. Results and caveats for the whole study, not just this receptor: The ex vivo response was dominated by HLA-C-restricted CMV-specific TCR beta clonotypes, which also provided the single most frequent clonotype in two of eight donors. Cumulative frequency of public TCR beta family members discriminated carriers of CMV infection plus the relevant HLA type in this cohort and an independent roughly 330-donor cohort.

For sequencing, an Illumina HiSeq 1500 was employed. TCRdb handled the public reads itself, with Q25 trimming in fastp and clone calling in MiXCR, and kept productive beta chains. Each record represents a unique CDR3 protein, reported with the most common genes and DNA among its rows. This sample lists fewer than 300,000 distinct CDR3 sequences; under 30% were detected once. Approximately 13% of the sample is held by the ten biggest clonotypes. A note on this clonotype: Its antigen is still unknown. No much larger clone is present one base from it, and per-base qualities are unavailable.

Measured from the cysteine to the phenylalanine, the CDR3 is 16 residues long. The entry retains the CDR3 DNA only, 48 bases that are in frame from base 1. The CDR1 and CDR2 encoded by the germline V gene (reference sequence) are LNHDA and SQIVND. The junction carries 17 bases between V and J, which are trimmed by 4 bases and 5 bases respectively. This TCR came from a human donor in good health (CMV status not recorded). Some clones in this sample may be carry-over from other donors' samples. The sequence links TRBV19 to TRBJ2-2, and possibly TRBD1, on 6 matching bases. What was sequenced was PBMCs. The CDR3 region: CASSTPRTDRTGELFF. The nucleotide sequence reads TGTGCCAGTAGTACCCCCAGGACAGATAGAACCGGGGAGCTGTTTTTT.